A single sample is the source of the 12 T cell receptor beta chains below, sequenced in a study of T cells in Graves' hyperthyroidism and ophthalmopathy. What was amplified from RNA transcripts were TCR beta CDR3 regions. First-round RT-PCR with HTBI primers amplified the TCR CDR3 region. TCRdb re-analysed the multiplex PCR reads in MiXCR, keeping a single row per CDR3 protein. Of approximately 690,000 distinct CDR3 sequences in the sample, around 21% are singletons; the top ten hold over 30%. The source material was blood. These TCRs come from a man aged 25-40 years with Graves' ophthalmopathy.

This chain connects TRBV19 to TRBJ2-1; 7 nucleotides match TRBD2. Trimming cost V 6 bases and J 2 bases; bases outside gene matches: 7. There are 15 residues in the CDR3. In germline, CDR1 is LNHDA, CDR2 SQIVND (reference sequence). The CDR3 region is CASSRAGSTYNEQFF. The CDR3 coding sequence is TGTGCCAGTAGCCGAGCGGGATCAACCTACAATGAGCAGTTCTTC.

This clonotype was seen only a few times. The chain combines TRBV6-1 with TRBJ2-2; possibly TRBD2 for D (6 bases). Between the trimmed V and J ends, which lost 5 bases and 6 bases, there was a span of 13 bases. Per germline, CDR1 MNHNS and CDR2 SASEGT. The CDR3 length is 14 residues. CDR3 in DNA: TGTGCCAGCAGTTTAAGCGGGTACGCCGGGGAGCTGTTTTTT. Protein product: CASSLSGYAGELFF.

This clonotype was recorded a few times. This chain joins TRBV3-1 and TRBJ2-7, with TRBD2 as a possible D gene (6 bases). V was shortened by 5 bases and J by 3 bases, with 17 bases between the two germline ends. The CDR3 totals 15 residues. The germline V gene encodes CDR1 LGHDT and CDR2 YNNKEL (reference sequence). CDR3 sequence (DNA): TGTGCCAGCAGCATAAAACCGGGACTCCACTACGAGCAGTACTTC. Translating gives CASSIKPGLHYEQYF.

V is TRBV5-5 and J is TRBJ1-6; D unresolved. The CDR3 length is 13 residues. Trimming removed 3 bases from V and 8 bases from J, with 9 bases in between. The V gene's germline CDR1 is SGHKS and CDR2 YYEKEE (reference sequence). The CDR3 reads CASSSLAHSPLHF. The CDR3 DNA reads as TGTGCCAGCAGCTCGCTCGCGCATTCACCCCTCCACTTT.

In this sample, this clonotype turned up many times. V usage is TRBV28 and J usage is TRBJ2-2; no definite D call. Germline V lookup: CDR1 MDHEN, CDR2 SYDVKM. V lost 7 bases, J lost 2 bases, and 5 bases lay in between. This CDR3 spans 12 amino acids. The CDR3 nucleotides read TGTGCCAGCAAGGCCAACACCGGGGAGCTGTTTTTT. The encoded protein is CASKANTGELFF. The variable domain in full, with the rest retrieved from reference TRBV28 and TRBJ2-2, is DVKVTQSSRYLVKRTGEKVFLECVQDMDHENMFWYRQDPGLGLRLIYFSYDVKMKEKGDIPEGYSVSREKKERFSLILESASTNQTSMYLCASKANTGELFFGEGSRLTVL.

J is TRBJ2-3 and V is TRBV28; 12 bases are a match to TRBD2. Germline V CDR1 and CDR2: MDHEN, SYDVKM. Trimming cost V 6 bases and J 9 bases; bases outside gene matches: 13. The CDR3 runs 16 residues. In DNA, the CDR3 is TGTGCCAGCAGACTAGCGGGAGGCATAGGGAAATACACGCAGTATTTT. Translating gives CASRLAGGIGKYTQYF.

The gene calls are TRBV20-1 and TRBJ2-3; weak D call: TRBD1 (7 bases). The CDR3 spans 15 residues. Germline values: CDR1 DFQATT, CDR2 SNEGSKA (reference sequence). The V gene lost 6 bases and the J gene lost 5 bases, with 21 bases spanning the gap. CDR3 bases: TGCAGTGCCCCAAGCGCGGAGGGGGCAAGAGATACGCAGTATTTT. Amino acid sequence: CSAPSAEGARDTQYF.

This rearrangement joins TRBV29-1 to TRBJ1-2, with D possibly matching TRBD1 (6 bases). Trimming left V 2 bases short and J 8 bases short, with 9 bases between. Germline CDR1 reads SQVTM; CDR2 reads ANQGSEA. The CDR3 totals 11 residues. The CDR3 bases are TGCAGCGTTGAACAGGGGTCGGGCTACACCTTC. Translation: CSVEQGSGYTF.

This clonotype was picked up a small number of times. The chain joins TRBV6-1 to TRBJ1-1; D remains ambiguous. This CDR3 region has 16 residues. Germline V lookup: CDR1 MNHNS, CDR2 SASEGT. V was cut by 3 bases and J by 4 bases, with 18 bases left in between. The CDR3 reads CASSEGPLQAGTEAFF. CDR3 coding DNA: TGTGCCAGCAGTGAGGGCCCTCTTCAAGCGGGCACTGAAGCTTTCTTT.

CDR3 nucleotides: TGTGCCAGCATGGAAGGGATACATAGCAATCAGCCCCAGCATTTT. Its translation: CASMEGIHSNQPQHF. The rearrangement joins TRBV6-2 or TRBV6-3 to TRBJ1-5, with unresolved D. CDR3 size: 15 residues. V was clipped by 7 bases and J by 0 bases, with 13 bases between them. Looked up from germline, CDR1 is MNHEY and CDR2 is SVGEGT.

This clonotype has a count of ten or more. J is TRBJ2-1 and V is TRBV11-2; D gene uncertain. Germline loops: CDR1 SGHAT, CDR2 FQNNGV. The CDR3 runs 14 residues. Trimming removed 5 bases at V and 0 bases at J, with 8 bases between. CDR3 in amino acids: CASSQHSSYNEQFF. The CDR3 DNA is TGTGCCAGCAGCCAACATAGCTCCTACAATGAGCAGTTCTTC.

This clonotype was detected once. This chain links TRBV7-9 with TRBJ1-4; 9 bases line up with TRBD1. This CDR3 has 13 residues. The germline V gene encodes CDR1 SEHNR and CDR2 FQNEAQ (reference sequence). After removal of 4 bases from V and 10 bases from J, the junction contained 4 bases not matched to a gene. Here the CDR3 reads CASSSGQGGKLFF. CDR3 bases: TGTGCCAGCAGCTCGGGACAGGGCGGAAAACTGTTTTTT.